One and the same sample provided the 27 T cell receptor beta chains below, sequenced in a study of T cells in Graves' hyperthyroidism and ophthalmopathy. Amplified regions were TCR beta CDR3 sequences from RNA transcripts. When the TCR CDR3 underwent first-round RT-PCR, the HTBI primer set was used. TCRdb used MiXCR to reprocess the multiplex PCR reads, holding one entry per CDR3 protein. The sample yields about 350,000 distinct CDR3 sequences, approximately 15% seen once. Sequenced input: blood. Source of these receptors: a woman aged 25-40 years with Graves' hyperthyroidism.

This clonotype has just a few counts. The V gene is TRBV28, the J gene TRBJ1-2; D might be TRBD1 (5 bases). In germline, CDR1 is MDHEN, CDR2 SYDVKM. The length of the CDR3 is 14 residues. Between the trimmed V and J ends, which lost 2 bases and 7 bases, there was a span of 14 bases. The CDR3 region is CASSLGGAFVGYTF. CDR3 bases: TGTGCCAGCAGTTTAGGAGGGGCGTTTGTTGGCTACACCTTC.

This clonotype showed up many times. The chain combines TRBV20-1 with TRBJ2-1, with D perhaps given as TRBD1 or TRBD2 (5 bases each). V lost 3 bases and J 4 bases, leaving 16 bases between the germline ends. Germline V gives CDR1 DFQATT, CDR2 SNEGSKA (reference sequence). This CDR3 has 15 amino acids. The CDR3, as DNA: TGCAGTGCTAGGCCACTAGAGGGGTCGTACAATGAGCAGTTCTTC. Amino acid sequence: CSARPLEGSYNEQFF.

This chain joins TRBV11-1 and TRBJ1-1; the match to TRBD1 covers 7 bases. V was pared by 2 bases and J by 4 bases, with 4 bases of the junction left unmatched. CDR3 length: 14 residues. Germline V lookup: CDR1 SGHAT, CDR2 FQDESV (reference sequence). In DNA form, the CDR3 reads TGTGCCAGCAGCTTAACAGGGGTGAGCACTGAAGCTTTCTTT. It codes for CASSLTGVSTEAFF.

The rearrangement uses TRBV6-1 and TRBJ1-5; a possible D gene is TRBD1 (6 bases). Trimming took 7 bases from V and 3 from J, leaving 10 bases between them. CDR1 MNHNS and CDR2 SASEGT come from the germline V gene. This CDR3 is built from 13 residues. CDR3 DNA: TGTGCCAGCAATCCAGGGGCCAATCAGCCCCAGCATTTT. It yields the protein CASNPGANQPQHF.

This clonotype was found many times. The chain uses TRBV18 and TRBJ1-1; D perhaps matches TRBD1 (5 bases). The V end lost 1 base, the J end lost 1 base, and 10 bases lay between the germline ends. In germline, CDR1 is KGHSH, CDR2 LQKENI. This CDR3 has 15 amino acids. In nucleotides, the CDR3 is TGTGCCAGCTCACCACGGGACCAAGGGAACACTGAAGCTTTCTTT. Residues: CASSPRDQGNTEAFF.

There are a few counts of this clonotype. The V and J genes are TRBV5-1 and TRBJ2-1; TRBD2 matches 10 bases. The germline CDR1 and CDR2 sequences are SGHRS and YFSETQ. The CDR3 length is 16 residues. After removal of 0 bases from V and 3 bases from J, the junction contained 3 bases not matched to a gene. Here the CDR3 DNA reads TGCGCCAGCAGCTTGGTCGTAGCGGGAGGCTACAATGAGCAGTTCTTC. Translation: CASSLVVAGGYNEQFF.

This clonotype has ten or more counts. The chain carries TRBV12-3 or TRBV12-4 and TRBJ2-1, with D hard to call. V dropped 5 bases and J dropped 7 bases, with 9 bases sitting between them. The CDR3 sequence is 12 residues long. The CDR3 DNA follows: TGTGCCAGCAGTCCTTATATAAATGAGCAGTTCTTC. It encodes CASSPYINEQFF.

This clonotype was recorded at least ten times. The V and J genes are TRBV20-1 and TRBJ2-2, with 13 bases identical to TRBD2. The CDR3 sequence is 18 residues long. CDR1 is DFQATT and CDR2 is SNEGSKA in the germline V gene (reference sequence). V shed 2 bases, J shed 7 bases, and the junction held 13 bases outside the gene matches. The CDR3 bases are TGCAGTGCTAGACCGACCCCCCCACTAGCGGGAGGGAACGGGGAGCTGTTTTTT. Amino acids: CSARPTPPLAGGNGELFF.

The CDR3: CASSPGQRYGYTF. CDR3 nucleotide sequence: TGTGCCAGCAGTCCCGGACAGCGCTATGGCTACACCTTC. The chain couples TRBV7-2 to TRBJ1-2, with a weak D call TRBD1 (6 bases). From germline, CDR1 is SGHTA and CDR2 FQGNSA. The CDR3 covers 13 residues. Trimming removed 6 bases from V and 4 bases from J, with 12 bases in between.

This clonotype was counted a few times. At one boundary the junction diverges from the germline segment, which might be a read error. This sequence joins TRBV25-1 and TRBJ1-2, with D hard to call. Germline-derived CDR1 and CDR2 are MGHDK and SYGVNS. The CDR3 is 13 residues long. CDR3 protein: CASSGANNYGYTF. The CDR3 DNA follows: TGTGCCAGTAGTGGAGCGAATAACTATGGCTACACCTTC.

In its sample, this clonotype was seen many times. This sequence joins TRBV28 and TRBJ1-5, with a possible D match to TRBD1 (5 bases). The CDR3 loop spans 13 amino acids. The V end lost 5 bases, the J end lost 7 bases, and 12 bases lay between the germline ends. Germline V gives CDR1 MDHEN, CDR2 SYDVKM. The CDR3 here is CASSLTGVQPQHF. For the CDR3, the DNA is TGTGCCAGCAGTCTAACAGGTGTCCAGCCCCAGCATTTT. Looking up the rest from reference TRBV28 and TRBJ1-5 gives the full variable domain: DVKVTQSSRYLVKRTGEKVFLECVQDMDHENMFWYRQDPGLGLRLIYFSYDVKMKEKGDIPEGYSVSREKKERFSLILESASTNQTSMYLCASSLTGVQPQHFGDGTRLSIL.

This clonotype turned up a few times. V usage is TRBV20-1 and J usage is TRBJ2-4; D unclear. The germline V gene has CDR1 DFQATT and CDR2 SNEGSKA (reference sequence). V was trimmed by 6 bases and J by 2 bases, leaving 14 bases between them. There are 14 residues in the CDR3. The CDR3 region has the DNA TGCAGTGCCTCGCGGTCAGTGTCCAAAAACATTCAGTACTTC. Encoded protein: CSASRSVSKNIQYF.

The rearrangement links TRBV9 to TRBJ2-1; D is undetermined. The CDR3 consists of 13 residues. Trimming shortened V by 4 bases and J by 8 bases, and 13 bases separated the two germline ends. Germline-derived CDR1 and CDR2 are SGDLS and YYNGEE. DNA of the CDR3: TGTGCCAGCAGCTCGAGGTTCGGGCATGAGCAGTTCTTC. Its protein is CASSSRFGHEQFF.

This clonotype was detected ten times or more. The CDR3 DNA reads TGTGCCAGCAGTTTGGGGGGGGAGGCCGGGGAGCTGTTTTTT. This encodes CASSLGGEAGELFF. The V gene is TRBV28, the J gene TRBJ2-2, with 7 bases aligning to TRBD2. The trim removed 3 bases at V and 6 bases at J, leaving 4 bases unmatched. CDR1 is MDHEN, CDR2 SYDVKM, per germline. The CDR3 length is 14 residues.

This clonotype has more than one count but fewer than ten. The V and J genes are TRBV5-1 and TRBJ2-3, with a possible D match to TRBD2 (6 bases). V lost 4 bases and J lost 2, with 14 bases in between. Germline values: CDR1 SGHRS, CDR2 YFSETQ. This CDR3 is 15 amino acids long. DNA for the CDR3: TGCGCCAGCAGCAGCGTAGCGGACCACACAGATACGCAGTATTTT. Its translation: CASSSVADHTDTQYF.

This clonotype came up many times. The rearrangement joins TRBV11-1 to TRBJ1-1; D remains ambiguous. Germline CDR1 is SGHAT and CDR2 is FQDESV (reference sequence). This CDR3 is built from 13 residues. V was trimmed by 7 bases and J by 1 base, leaving 10 bases between them. CDR3 nucleotide sequence: TGTGCCAGCACCCTCAAGCGGAACACTGAAGCTTTCTTT. Its translation: CASTLKRNTEAFF.

The genes are TRBV2 and TRBJ1-1, with D perhaps TRBD1 (5 bases). V dropped 7 bases and J dropped 0 bases, with 9 bases sitting between them. CDR1 SNHLY and CDR2 FYNNEI come from the germline V gene. This CDR3 contains 13 residues. CDR3 sequence (DNA): TGTGCCAGCACGTCGGACATGAACACTGAAGCTTTCTTT. Protein sequence: CASTSDMNTEAFF. The whole variable domain, filled in from reference TRBV2 and TRBJ1-1, reads EPEVTQTPSHQVTQMGQEVILRCVPISNHLYFYWYRQILGQKVEFLVSFYNNEISEKSEIFDDQFSVERPDGSNFTLKIRSTKLEDSAMYFCASTSDMNTEAFFGQGTRLTVV.

The rearrangement joins TRBV9 to TRBJ2-1, with 7 bases aligning to TRBD1. The CDR3 runs to 14 residues. CDR1 SGDLS and CDR2 YYNGEE come from the germline V gene. V gave up 1 base and J gave up 8 bases; unmatched junction bases: 6. CDR3 coding DNA: TGTGCCAGCAGCGTAAACCCTACAGGGGATGAGCAGTTCTTC. Its protein product is CASSVNPTGDEQFF. Full variable domain (remainder filled in from reference TRBV9 and TRBJ2-1): DSGVTQTPKHLITATGQRVTLRCSPRSGDLSVYWYQQSLDQGLQFLIQYYNGEERAKGNILERFSAQQFPDLHSELNLSSLELGDSALYFCASSVNPTGDEQFFGPGTRLTVL.

To note about this clonotype: Being one base from a much bigger clone, this may be a read error. V is TRBV20-1 and J is TRBJ2-1; D assignment may be TRBD1 or TRBD2 (5 bases each). The V gene lost 3 bases and the J gene lost 8 bases, with 14 bases spanning the gap. The CDR3 has 13 amino acids. The germline V gene encodes CDR1 DFQATT and CDR2 SNEGSKA (reference sequence). CDR3 sequence (DNA): TGCAGTGCTAGCGGGGCAGAATACTATGAGCAGTTCTTC. Translation: CSASGAEYYEQFF.

The table lists this clonotype with many counts. The chain has TRBV24-1 and TRBJ2-7, with D possibly matching TRBD1 (5 bases). The CDR3 sequence is 12 residues long. V lost 4 bases and J lost 3, with 6 bases in between. Germline V CDR1 and CDR2: KGHDR, SFDVKD. The chain's CDR3 is CATSDQGYEQYF. Written as DNA, the CDR3 is TGTGCCACCAGTGACCAGGGCTACGAGCAGTACTTC.

This clonotype was recorded a few times. The rearrangement joins TRBV20-1 to TRBJ2-1; D possibly corresponds to TRBD2 (5 bases). With 3 bases removed from V and 7 bases from J, the gap between germline ends came to 10 bases. The CDR3 extends over 12 amino acids. The germline CDR1 and CDR2 sequences are DFQATT and SNEGSKA (reference sequence). DNA for the CDR3: TGCAGTGCTAGTCGGGAACAAAATGAGCAGTTCTTC. It encodes CSASREQNEQFF.

Only a few counts were recorded for this clonotype. The chain couples TRBV11-2 to TRBJ2-6, with D maybe TRBD2 (6 bases). Per germline, CDR1 SGHAT and CDR2 FQNNGV. V lost 6 bases and J 4 bases, leaving 16 bases between the germline ends. The CDR3 loop spans 16 amino acids. The CDR3 sequence: CASRTVGGTGANVLTF. In nucleotides, the CDR3 is TGTGCCAGCAGAACAGTGGGGGGTACAGGGGCCAACGTCCTGACTTTC. The full variable domain, completed using reference TRBV11-2 and TRBJ2-6, is EAGVAQSPRYKIIEKRQSVAFWCNPISGHATLYWYQQILGQGPKLLIQFQNNGVVDDSQLPKDRFSAERLKGVDSTLKIQPAKLEDSAVYLCASRTVGGTGANVLTFGAGSRLTVL.

The chain links TRBV20-1 to TRBJ1-4; unclear D gene. V gave up 5 bases and J gave up 10 bases, with 14 bases separating them. This CDR3 is 12 amino acids long. The germline CDR1 and CDR2 sequences are DFQATT and SNEGSKA (reference sequence). The CDR3 here is CSARWPEGKLFF. The DNA of the CDR3 is TGCAGTGCTCGGTGGCCCGAGGGAAAACTGTTTTTT.

The V and J genes are TRBV5-1 and TRBJ2-1, with D possibly being TRBD2 (6 bases). V lost 4 bases and J lost 8, with 19 bases in between. In germline, CDR1 is SGHRS, CDR2 YFSETQ. The CDR3 totals 15 residues. The CDR3 sequence: CASSEASEVSYEQFF. The CDR3 DNA is TGCGCCAGCAGCGAAGCTAGCGAGGTATCGTATGAGCAGTTCTTC. Drawing the rest from reference TRBV5-1 and TRBJ2-1, the complete variable domain is KAGVTQTPRYLIKTRGQQVTLSCSPISGHRSVSWYQQTPGQGLQFLFEYFSETQRNKGNFPGRFSGRQFSNSRSEMNVSTLELGDSALYLCASSEASEVSYEQFFGPGTRLTVL.

This clonotype was counted between two and nine times. J is TRBJ2-5 and V is TRBV4-1; D might be TRBD1 or TRBD2, each matching 5 bases. The CDR3 covers 18 residues. V shed 1 base and J shed 5 bases, with 23 bases lying between them. Germline V gene lookup returns CDR1 MGHRA and CDR2 YSYEKL. Here the CDR3 reads CASSQVLNGEGREETQYF. The CDR3 nucleotides read TGCGCCAGCAGCCAAGTCCTTAATGGTGAGGGGAGAGAGGAGACCCAGTACTTC.

This clonotype appeared many times. The chain joins TRBV29-1 to TRBJ2-3; D gene ambiguous. CDR3 length: 12 residues. Trimming left V 7 bases short and J 1 base short, with 9 bases between. Germline V gene sequence: CDR1 SQVTM, CDR2 ANQGSEA. The CDR3, as DNA: TGCAGCGCCCGTTTGGGCACAGATACGCAGTATTTT. Translation: CSARLGTDTQYF.

This clonotype was detected a few times. The chain links TRBV20-1 to TRBJ1-2; D possibly corresponds to TRBD1 (5 bases). Germline CDR1 DFQATT, CDR2 SNEGSKA (reference sequence). CDR3 size: 13 residues. Trimming removed 6 bases from V and 6 bases from J, with 17 bases in between. The CDR3 here is CSARGDRGDGYTF. CDR3 nucleotide sequence: TGCAGTGCCCGGGGAGATAGGGGAGATGGCTACACCTTC.